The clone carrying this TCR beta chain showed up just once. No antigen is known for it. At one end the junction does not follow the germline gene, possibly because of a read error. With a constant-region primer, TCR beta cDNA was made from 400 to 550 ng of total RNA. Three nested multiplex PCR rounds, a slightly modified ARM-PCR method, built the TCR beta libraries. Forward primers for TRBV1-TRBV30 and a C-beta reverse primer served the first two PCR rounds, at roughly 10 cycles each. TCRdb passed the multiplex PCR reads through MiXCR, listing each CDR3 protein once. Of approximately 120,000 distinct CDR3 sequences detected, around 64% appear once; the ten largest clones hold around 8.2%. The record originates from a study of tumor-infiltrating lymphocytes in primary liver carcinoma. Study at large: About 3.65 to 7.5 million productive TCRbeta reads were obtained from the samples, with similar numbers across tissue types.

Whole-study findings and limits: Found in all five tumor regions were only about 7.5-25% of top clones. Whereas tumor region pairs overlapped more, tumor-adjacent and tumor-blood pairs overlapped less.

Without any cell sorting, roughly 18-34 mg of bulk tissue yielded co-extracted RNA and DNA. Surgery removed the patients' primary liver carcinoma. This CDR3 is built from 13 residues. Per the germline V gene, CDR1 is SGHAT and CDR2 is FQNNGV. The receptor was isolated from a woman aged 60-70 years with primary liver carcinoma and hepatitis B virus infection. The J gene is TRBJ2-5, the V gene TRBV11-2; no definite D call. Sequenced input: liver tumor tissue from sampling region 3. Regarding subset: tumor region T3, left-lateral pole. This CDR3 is CASSFPRVKTQYF. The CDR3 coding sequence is TGTGCCAGCAGCTTTCCCCGGGTGAAGACCCAGTATTTC.